This T cell receptor (beta chain) was sequenced in a study of regulatory T cells in long-lasting Graves disease. Study context: Positive TSH receptor antibodies alongside over 5 years of antithyroid drugs were what marked Graves' disease as persistent. General observations from the study: Persistent cases favored TRBV28, TRBJ1-2 and TRBJ2-5. Sharing of public clonotypes was greater in persistent patients (about 3,000) than in new patients (more than 900). Peripheral blood was the sole material, not thyroid tissue.

Construction of TCR beta libraries relied on iRepertoire HTBI primers and on Arm-PCR targeting CDR3 regions. TCRdb fed the multiplex PCR reads into MiXCR, producing one record per CDR3 protein. Of 400,000 to 500,000 distinct CDR3 sequences in the sample, around 21% are singletons; the top ten hold approximately 8%. Germline-derived CDR1 and CDR2 are LNHDA and SQIVND (reference sequence). The CDR3 has 15 residues. V shed 10 bases and J shed 2 bases, with 17 bases lying between them. This clonotype was seen a handful of times. As yet, its antigen is unknown. Time point in this sample: persistent/refractory GD, antithyroid drugs over 5 years with positive TRAb. There was RNA extracted from PBMCs, and the TCR library was made from it.

The rearrangement links TRBV19 to TRBJ2-2; TRBD1 is a possible D gene (5 bases). The TCR comes from a female donor with Graves disease. Material: peripheral blood mononuclear cells (PBMCs), obtained when the disease was refractory, from a patient treated with antithyroid drugs. CDR3 sequence: CATSGRGSNTGELFF. The DNA of the CDR3 is TGTGCCACCTCGGGTAGGGGATCAAACACCGGGGAGCTGTTTTTT.